These T cell receptor beta chains were read from a single sample in a study of blood T cell repertoires in COVID-19. Assay used: immunoSEQ multiplex PCR; TCRdb lists only in-frame clones, some missing. The sample consists of about 210,000 clones, approximately 80% of them appearing once. Sample: PBMCs or T cells enriched from blood (not recorded which). Receptors were obtained from a woman aged 50 to 60 with acute COVID-19. CDR3s include the opening cysteine and the closing phenylalanine or tryptophan. A D gene is named only where the DNA matches it firmly. Expanded clones are given a class, and other clones once, few, many or no size at all.

CDR3,DNA,J,D,V,size
CASSLQGQGLDEKLFF,TGTGCCAGCAGCTTACAGGGACAGGGGCTTGACGAAAAACTGTTTTTT,TRBJ1-4,TRBD1,TRBV7-2,NA
CASSPPGRAAGNTIYF,TGTGCCAGCAGCCCCCCGGGGAGGGCAGCGGGAAACACCATATATTTT,TRBJ1-3,NA,TRBV7-9,once
CASNTGLLRDNEQFF,TGTGCCAGCAATACGGGACTCCTAAGGGACAATGAGCAGTTCTTC,TRBJ2-1,NA,TRBV6-5,once
CASSPTPGGGGDQPQHF,TGTGCCAGCTCACCTACCCCAGGAGGGGGCGGGGATCAGCCCCAGCATTTT,TRBJ1-5,TRBD1,TRBV18,NA
CASSQGTGNQPQHF,TGTGCCAGCTCACAGGGGACTGGTAATCAGCCCCAGCATTTT,TRBJ1-5,NA,TRBV18,NA
CAPSVTGPIRGTQYF,TGTGCCCCTTCGGTGACAGGTCCCATCCGGGGTACGCAGTATTTT,TRBJ2-3,NA,TRBV7-9,NA
CASSGQGSNQPQHF,TGTGCCAGTAGTGGACAGGGTAGCAATCAGCCCCAGCATTTT,TRBJ1-5,TRBD1,TRBV19,many
CASSPQQRGGTDTQYF,TGTGCCAGCTCACCGCAGCAGCGGGGGGGGACAGATACGCAGTATTTT,TRBJ2-3,TRBD2,TRBV18,NA
CASSRYGGIDSNQPQHF,TGTGCCAGCTCTAGATACGGAGGGATAGATAGCAATCAGCCCCAGCATTTT,TRBJ1-5,NA,TRBV7-2,NA
CASSQISSGSVEQYF,TGTGCCAGCAGCCAAATATCTAGCGGGAGCGTCGAGCAGTACTTC,TRBJ2-7,TRBD2,TRBV7-2,few
CASSLSTSGSFDNEQFF,TGTGCCAGCAGCTTGAGCACTAGCGGGAGTTTCGACAATGAGCAGTTCTTC,TRBJ2-1,TRBD2,TRBV5-6,NA
CASSWSGQHNEGAFF,TGCGCCAGCAGCTGGTCGGGACAGCATAACGAGGGAGCTTTCTTT,TRBJ1-1,TRBD1,TRBV5-1,NA
CASSLGSPPETQYF,TGTGCTAGCAGCTTAGGCAGTCCCCCAGAGACCCAGTACTTC,TRBJ2-5,NA,TRBV7-7,NA
CASSLLTGMSTGELFF,TGTGCCAGCAGTTTACTCACAGGGATGAGCACCGGGGAGCTGTTTTTT,TRBJ2-2,NA,TRBV28,NA
CASSAQGSPYNEQFF,TGTGCCAGCAGCGCACAGGGGTCTCCATACAATGAGCAGTTCTTC,TRBJ2-1,TRBD1,TRBV9,NA
CASSGGIENEQFF,TGTGCCAGCAGTGGAGGAATAGAGAATGAGCAGTTCTTC,TRBJ2-1,NA,TRBV6-4,NA
CASSFPLASPGFF,TGTGCCAGCAGTTTTCCACTAGCCTCCCCCGGATTCTTC,TRBJ2-1,NA,TRBV28,few
CASSLWDRGPGNTIYF,TGTGCCAGCAGTTTATGGGACAGGGGGCCAGGAAACACCATATATTTT,TRBJ1-3,TRBD1,TRBV28,NA
CASSQGLSPTEAFF,TGCGCCAGCAGCCAGGGCCTTTCGCCCACTGAAGCTTTCTTT,TRBJ1-1,NA,TRBV4-3,NA
CASSPLPGQGNYEQYF,TGTGCCAGCTCACCACTCCCGGGACAGGGGAACTACGAGCAGTACTTC,TRBJ2-7,TRBD1,TRBV18,once
CAISEWGVSTDTQYF,TGTGCCATCAGTGAGTGGGGGGTCAGCACAGATACGCAGTATTTT,TRBJ2-3,NA,TRBV10-3,NA
CASSGASGRSTDTQYF,TGTGCCAGCAGCGGAGCTAGCGGGAGGAGCACAGATACGCAGTATTTT,TRBJ2-3,TRBD2,TRBV5-4,NA
CASSGPRGQNSPLHF,TGTGCCAGCAGCGGTCCTCGGGGACAAAATTCACCCCTCCACTTT,TRBJ1-6,NA,TRBV28,NA
CASRQIVPYEQYF,TGTGCCAGCAGACAGATAGTACCCTACGAGCAGTACTTC,TRBJ2-7,NA,TRBV28,NA
CASSLITGQAYEQYF,TGTGCCAGCAGCTTAATTACGGGACAGGCCTACGAGCAGTACTTC,TRBJ2-7,TRBD1,TRBV7-8,NA
CASSPSMGGYEQYF,TGTGCCAGCAGCCCCTCCATGGGGGGTTACGAGCAGTACTTC,TRBJ2-7,NA,TRBV7-9,NA
CASSVSGSIGVYEQYF,TGTGCCAGCAGTGTGAGCGGGAGTATCGGGGTCTACGAGCAGTACTTC,TRBJ2-7,TRBD2,TRBV28,NA
CASSSRTASSGNTIYF,TGTGCCAGCAGCTCCCGGACAGCTTCCTCTGGAAACACCATATATTTT,TRBJ1-3,NA,TRBV11-2,NA
CASSLVGFRQGGTRAYEQYF,TGTGCCAGCAGCTTGGTAGGCTTCCGACAGGGGGGGACTAGAGCCTACGAGCAGTACTTC,TRBJ2-7,NA,TRBV5-5,NA